This T cell receptor (beta chain) was observed in a study of blood T cell repertoires in COVID-19 (TCRdb year 2020). About the study as a whole: Samples covering the acute and convalescent phases of COVID-19 were provided by collaborators in the United States, Italy and Spain. The prospective study material was composed of cDNA or gDNA derived from T cells, B-cell-depleted T cells, or PBMCs. Subjects who had been exposed to COVID-19, were actively infected with it, or had recovered from it provided the deeply sampled blood TCRbeta repertoires that made up the dataset. The repertoires were released in a freely available public database intended as a resource for research on the immune response to SARS-CoV-2. Samples came from the ongoing ImmuneRACE study (first 160 participants) plus 1,254 subjects from 6 global collaborators. Nearly every sample came with metadata listing a de-identified subject ID, COVID-19 status, age in years and sex. Where available, HLA class I and class II types were taken from metadata supplied by the sample provider and were not determined by assay-based typing. The full study reports these points: The amount of clinical and demographic metadata varied by source and participant and was provided uncurated.

Collaborating institutions collected whole blood in K2EDTA tubes following their own protocols. For TCRbeta analysis, collaborators shipped samples in one of three forms: frozen whole blood, isolated PBMCs, or DNA extracted from either of those sample types. Here V drops 5 bases and J drops 5 bases, and the junction holds 11 bases not matched to any gene. Based on the germline V gene, the CDR1 and CDR2 sequences are SGHTA and FQGTGA. Including cysteine and phenylalanine, the CDR3 has 16 amino acids. This entry keeps only the CDR3 DNA: 48 bases, framed from base 1. As to this clone: Its recognized antigen is unknown. Nothing much larger sits one base from this clone, and base qualities are not available.

TCRbeta CDR3 regions were amplified from genomic DNA by means of the immunoSEQ Assay, a bias-controlled multiplex PCR. The original methods were these. Within the assay, amplification of reference gene primers was used to estimate how many nucleated cells each sample contained. To quantify the absolute abundance of each unique TCRbeta CDR3 rearrangement, sequence reads were collapsed and filtered. For each sample, productive Simpson clonality was calculated by taking the square root of Simpson's diversity index across productive rearrangements. TCRdb took this table from immuneACCESS and kept in-frame rearrangements with V and J called. Such tables lack part of the clones; where checked against another copy, unresolved V genes explain under half of the gap, and the rest is unexplained. The DNA gave D and trimming, while V, J and clone size come from that table. The table for this sample lists tens of thousands of clones; approximately 86% of them were counted only once. Of the sample, about 60% is held by the ten largest clones.

Specimen: peripheral blood. This TCR derives from a man between 65 and 85 years old with acute or convalescent COVID-19. The receptor chain draws on TRBV7-3 and TRBJ2-5; TRBD1 fits 10 bases in the junction. The nucleotide sequence is TGTGCCAGCAGCACCACCGGGACAGGGGAGGGGGAGACCCAGTACTTC. The resulting protein is CASSTTGTGEGETQYF.